This TCR beta chain was recovered during a study of cytomegalovirus exposure and HLA in healthy donors listed by TCRdb under 2017. Regarding the study in general: In an earlier analysis of 587 of the donors, roughly 300 Gb of sequence data and approximately 100 million unique TCR beta sequences from about 179 million T cells were reported. The study combined high-throughput TCR immunosequencing, statistical association of individual TCRs with disease status, and machine learning to predict cytomegalovirus infection status. An earlier analysis of some 500 of the donors used high-throughput TCR beta sequencing to judge whether each TCR beta V gene segment behaved as functional or pseudogenic. Rather than using new phenotypic data, the later analysis identified candidate immune exposures from TCR beta sequences and from how often those sequences occurred across donors. Using immunosequencing, the study profiled T cell repertoires from 550 to 750 subjects and related those repertoires to cytomegalovirus serostatus. On average, over 200,000 unique TCR beta nucleotide sequences were sequenced per donor among 350 to 400 genotyped donors of the cohort, with roughly 20% of those sequences being non-productive. Roughly five DR-DQ haplotypes were treated as single units for association and clustering because of strong linkage in the cohort. To study patterns of TCR occurrence, a later analysis re-analyzed previously published TCR beta repertoires from under 750 donors and added high-resolution HLA genotyping. The study aimed to test whether signatures of past pathogen exposure could be identified by cataloging public T cell receptors. HLA typing included class I and class II loci at four-digit resolution. Of the roughly 410 genotyped donors, approximately 81% were placed in the genetic ancestry cluster associated with self-reported Caucasian donors. Approximately 310 gigabases of sequencing data and tens of millions of unique TCR sequences were included in an early release covering around 650 HLA-typed donors. All discovery cohort repertoires had been generated on a single sequencing platform. The number of donors typed differed by locus, with about 629-640 for A, B, C, DRB1 and DQB1, around 560 for DQA1, 600 to 610 for DPA1, and some 440 for DPB1. A later genetic analysis took genome-wide SNP genotypes for about three fifths of the 666 donors and used that subset as a discovery cohort. Alongside the repertoire data, information on donor age, sex, ethnicity and CMV serostatus was compiled. A separate validation cohort of more than 100 different subjects was used in addition to the approximately 610-subject first cohort.

The cohort consisted of 600 or so healthy bone marrow donors. At the time of sampling, all cohort members were nominally healthy, though unrecorded immune exposures were likely present. The donor was CMV seronegative and belonged to the group of roughly 330 seronegative cohort members. A peripheral blood sample was collected from each donor, and TCR beta sequencing was performed on peripheral blood mononuclear cells. The Qiagen DNeasy Blood Extraction Kit was used to extract genomic DNA from the blood cell samples. Paper-wide results and their limitations: An earlier analysis of approximately 530 of the donors showed that most TCR beta V segments appeared in productive rearrangements either about 87% or about 30% of the time, which broadly matched IMGT annotations. In a later genetic analysis, fewer N-insertions in productive TCRs were reported among donors in an Asian-associated ancestry cluster than the roughly 640-donor mean. In a later analysis, most CMV-associated TCR beta chains were found to appear HLA-restricted, with HLA associations seemingly driven largely by CMV exposure. Most TCR sequences were observed very rarely across donors, whereas some public TCRs were present in many individuals. A later analysis associated about 17,000 TCR beta sequences with specific HLA alleles at a false discovery rate of 0.05. The authors suggested that the approach could potentially be extended to other disease states and immunological phenotypes. Sequencing depth was assumed to be roughly uniform across donors in the presence/absence analyses, though that assumption may not hold. In both the original and validation cohorts, the classifier was reported to diagnose cytomegalovirus status with high specificity and sensitivity. The 87-base-pair reads could not distinguish some IMGT-functional V segments, including TRBV6-2 and TRBV6-3, so those segments were excluded. According to a later analysis, parvovirus B19, influenza, CMV and Epstein-Barr virus appeared linked to several top co-occurrence clusters. An association between a missense DCLRE1C variant and V-gene and J-gene trimming of TCR beta chains was found in a later genetic analysis and replicated in an independent cohort. A further reported finding was that TCR beta sequences accurately predicted the HLA-A and HLA-B alleles for most subjects in the first cohort. When HLA alleles, especially DR and DQ, strongly co-occurred, attributing TCR associations to individual alleles was difficult. A cluster of highly shared sequence variants was judged likely to be a technical artifact of the sequencing pipeline. In this cohort, only TCR beta chains were sequenced, and detectable features were limited by the absence of alpha or paired-chain data. HLA typing was unavailable for some donors at each locus, so association tests used only the typed subset. Linkage disequilibrium might explain the correlated functional status among segregating V segments, but an unknown experimental factor could not be excluded. Because counts were too low, around 17 rarely observed V segments, including chromosome 9 orphons, were left out of the earlier analysis of 500 to 650 of the donors. Compared with equally common non-associated chains, HLA-associated TCR beta chains in a later analysis were more clonally expanded and had lower generation probabilities. In vitro tests confirmed that a few of the cytomegalovirus-associated TCR beta chains recognize cytomegalovirus antigens. A later analysis found that TCR association rates varied across HLA loci, with DRB1 alleles showing the most associated TCRs and HLA-C alleles the fewest. CMV serostatus was the only immune exposure information available for the cohort. The study gave a list of under 200 TCR beta chains associated with cytomegalovirus.

This clone was seen more than once but under ten times. No cognate antigen has been identified for it. Per-base quality was not reported, and no clone a single base away is much larger than it. Libraries came from the immunoSEQ multiplex PCR assay. The multiplex PCR relied on a mix of 60 forward primers for TCR Vbeta segments and 13 reverse primers for TCR Jbeta segments. Amplification of the CDR3 region of rearranged TCR beta genes was performed with a multiplex PCR assay on genomic DNA. On the Illumina HiSeq System, the amplified TCR beta libraries were sequenced as 87-base-pair reads. In the authors' own workflow: In a later analysis, 80 million or so unique TCR beta chains were counted across the approximately 670 repertoires, and approximately 11 million of these chains were shared by at least two donors. To remove PCR and sequencing errors, raw reads were error-corrected and collapsed into unique sequences using a nearest-neighbor algorithm that merged closely related sequences. V, D and J gene segments were assigned by aligning CDR3 sequences to IMGT reference sequences. Each retained sequence needed at least a six-nucleotide match to both a V gene segment and a J gene segment. A rearrangement was called productive if the CDR3 had no stop codons and remained in frame with V and J, and every other rearrangement was called non-productive. CDR3 was defined by IMGT convention, running from the second conserved V-encoded cysteine to the conserved J-encoded phenylalanine. The earlier analysis of 587 of the donors excluded sequences that lacked an unambiguous match to a single V gene segment. An earlier analysis of several hundred of the donors classified V segments as functional when productive rearrangements were above 56.7% and as segregating when the standard deviation between donors was above 5%. A statistical classification framework was developed to diagnose cytomegalovirus status using the catalog of TCR beta chain sequences. In a later analysis, TCR nucleotide sequences were compared against IMGT/GENE-DB human TR gene sequences so that V and J genes could be assigned. Using the TCRdist pipeline, a later analysis assigned CDR3 sequences along with most-parsimonious VDJ recombination scenarios. In a later analysis, each TCR beta chain was defined by its CDR3 amino acid sequence together with its V-gene family, and reads lacking a unique V-gene family were excluded. In a later analysis, approximately 640 highly shared, low-generation-probability nucleotide sequences were removed to address suspected cross-contamination and a sequencing artifact. In a later analysis, a clonal expansion index for each public chain was calculated from normalized within-repertoire ranks of inferred template counts. Generation probabilities in a later analysis came from a VDJ recombination model fitted to out-of-frame rearrangements, and those results were checked against IGoR. In a later analysis, hypergeometric tests were used to score TCR-TCR, TCR-HLA and TCR-CMV co-occurrence, with a repertoire-size bias correction applied to TCR pairs. False discovery rates were estimated in a later analysis by permuting HLA or CMV assignments 20 times. In a later analysis, co-occurring TCRs were grouped with DBSCAN, and TCRdist sequence similarity was added when clustering was performed within HLA-allele-positive subsets. For co-occurrence clustering, repertoires with fewer than 30,000 or more than 120,000 public chains were excluded, along with roughly 5 repertoires with anomalous nucleotide sharing. TCRdb retrieved this table from immuneACCESS and kept in-frame rearrangements only. Not all clones are present; in checked studies, unresolved V genes account for under half, and no reason is known for the remainder. V and J calls and clone size are as listed in that table; D and trimming were resolved from the DNA. The sample profile shows some 200,000 clones; around 77% of them were found once. The top ten clones comprise approximately 3% of the sample.

From the cysteine through the phenylalanine, the CDR3 covers 15 amino acids. Only the CDR3 region is kept as DNA, spanning 45 bases read in frame from base 1. CDR1 and CDR2 are read off the germline V gene as SGDLS and YYNGEE. The trim is 2 bases for V and 3 bases for J, with a gap of 14 bases between the germline ends. This clonotype was obtained from a woman aged 25 to 45 in good health and CMV-seronegative. The specimen sequenced was PBMCs. Recombination connected TRBV9 to TRBJ1-2; a tentative D call is TRBD1 (5 bases match). The CDR3 in this case is CASSVNAGWDYGYTF. The DNA sequence reads TGTGCCAGCAGCGTTAATGCAGGGTGGGACTATGGCTACACCTTC.